This entry describes one T cell receptor (beta chain). Its antigen remains unidentified. The source of the sample is a study of shared clonotypes between healthy human individuals. Execution of the assay was at deep level. Sorted subsets were amplified in replicate PCRs using 150 to 250 ng DNA, 25,000 to 30,000 T cell genomes. TCRdb keeps only in-frame clones here, not all; method: immunoSEQ multiplex PCR. The top ten clones hold under 0.6% of a sample with roughly 1 million clones, roughly 74% of them seen once. Study observations and caveats: Clonotype sharing among donors likely depends on sequencing depth. Non-shared clonotypes had lower generation probabilities than those shared by all four donors.

The specimen was memory CD4+ T cells from PBMCs. Subset here: CD45RA-negative fraction. The sequence came from a man aged 18 to 29 in good health. Some clones in this sample may be carry-over from other donors' samples.

CDR3 amino acids: CSATEQAVREQYF. In DNA, the CDR3 is TGCAGCGCCACAGAGCAGGCAGTACGCGAGCAGTACTTC. The chain recombines TRBV29-1 with TRBJ2-7; the D is unclear. The CDR3 has 13 amino acids. Trimming removed 7 bases at V and 6 bases at J, with 19 bases between. The germline V gene has CDR1 SQVTM and CDR2 ANQGSEA.